The clone carrying this T cell receptor (beta chain) was found many times. This record comes from a study of T-cell reconstitution after alpha-beta-depleted transplantation in children. The authors prepared the TCRbeta library with unique molecular identifiers. TCRdb fed the PCR reads into MiXCR, producing one record per CDR3 protein. The sample has just under 550,000 distinct CDR3 sequences; approximately 16% are singletons. From germline, CDR1 is MGHRA and CDR2 YSYEKL. The CDR3 is 16 amino acids. The V end was cut by 1 base, the J end by 1 base, with 11 bases between. The sequences come from PBMCs from the stem cell graft donor, collected from the stem cell graft. The TCR comes from a human donor who donated a stem cell graft to a child with acute lymphoblastic leukemia. The rearrangement joins TRBV4-1 to TRBJ1-5; unclear D gene. The CDR3 protein is CASSQVVGRSNQPQHF. CDR3 sequence (DNA): TGCGCCAGCAGCCAAGTTGTTGGAAGGAGCAATCAGCCCCAGCATTTT.